The entry below gives a single TCR beta chain sequence along with its context. What it recognizes is unknown. This entry belongs to a study of cytomegalovirus exposure and HLA in healthy donors. Across the whole study: Roughly 180 million T cells yielded roughly 120 million unique TCR beta sequences, as an earlier analysis found.

Study-wide points: A later analysis linked a missense variant in DCLRE1C to the trimming of TCR beta V and J genes. It was likely that a cluster of highly shared sequence variants was a sequencing artifact. After further analysis at a later stage, roughly 16,000 TCR beta sequences were associated with HLA alleles at 0.05 false discovery rate.

The PCR was carried out with 60 Vbeta primers and 13 Jbeta primers. TCRdb's copy holds only in-frame clones and misses some; the assay was immunoSEQ multiplex PCR. Altogether 90,000 or so clones are present, roughly two thirds being singletons, with the ten largest covering about 16%. Sequenced input: PBMCs. The receptor was isolated from a woman between 50 and 59 years old in good health and CMV-seropositive.

This CDR3 is CASRGRTSGRATDTQYF. CDR3 DNA sequence: TGCGCCAGCCGGGGAAGGACTAGCGGGAGGGCCACAGATACGCAGTATTTT. This chain joins TRBV5-1 and TRBJ2-3, with TRBD2 identical over 15 bases. V trimming: 7 bases; J trimming: 2 bases; junction bases outside the gene matches: 8. Per the germline V gene, CDR1 is SGHRS and CDR2 is YFSETQ. The CDR3 spans 17 residues.